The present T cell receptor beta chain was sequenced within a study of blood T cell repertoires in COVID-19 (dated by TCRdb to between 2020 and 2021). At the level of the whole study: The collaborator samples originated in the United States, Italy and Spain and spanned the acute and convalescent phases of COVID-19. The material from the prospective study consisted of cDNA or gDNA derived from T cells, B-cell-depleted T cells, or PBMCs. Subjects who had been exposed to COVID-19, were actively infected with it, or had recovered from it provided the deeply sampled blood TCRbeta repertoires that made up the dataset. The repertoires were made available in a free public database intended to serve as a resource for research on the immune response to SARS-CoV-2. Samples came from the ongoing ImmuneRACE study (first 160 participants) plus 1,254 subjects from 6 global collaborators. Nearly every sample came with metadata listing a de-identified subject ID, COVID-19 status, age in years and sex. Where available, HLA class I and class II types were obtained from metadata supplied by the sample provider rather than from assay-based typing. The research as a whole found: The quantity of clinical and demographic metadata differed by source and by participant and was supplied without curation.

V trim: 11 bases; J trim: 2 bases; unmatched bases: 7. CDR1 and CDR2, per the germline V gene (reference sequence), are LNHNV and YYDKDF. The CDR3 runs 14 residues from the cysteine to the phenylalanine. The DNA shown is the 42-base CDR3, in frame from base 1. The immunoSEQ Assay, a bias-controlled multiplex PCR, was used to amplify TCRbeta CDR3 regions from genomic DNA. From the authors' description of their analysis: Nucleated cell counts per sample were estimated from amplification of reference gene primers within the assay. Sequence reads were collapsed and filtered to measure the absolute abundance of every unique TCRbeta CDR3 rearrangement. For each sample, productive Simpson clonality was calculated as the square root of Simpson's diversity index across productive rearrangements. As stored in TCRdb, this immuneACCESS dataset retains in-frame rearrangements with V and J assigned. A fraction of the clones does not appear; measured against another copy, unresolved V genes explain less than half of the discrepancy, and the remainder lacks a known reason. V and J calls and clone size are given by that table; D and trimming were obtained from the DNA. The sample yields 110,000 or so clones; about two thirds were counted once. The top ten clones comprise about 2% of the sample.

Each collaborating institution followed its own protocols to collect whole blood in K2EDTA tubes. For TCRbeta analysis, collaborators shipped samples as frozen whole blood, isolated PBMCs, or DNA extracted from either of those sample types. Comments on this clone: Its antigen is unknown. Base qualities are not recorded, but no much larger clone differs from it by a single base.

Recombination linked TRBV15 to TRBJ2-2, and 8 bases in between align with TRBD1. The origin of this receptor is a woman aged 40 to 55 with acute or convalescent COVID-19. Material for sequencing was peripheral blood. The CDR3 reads CAVRTGTNTGELFF. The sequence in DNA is TGTGCCGTTCGGACAGGGACTAACACCGGGGAGCTGTTTTTT.